The T cell receptor beta chain described here comes from a study of CD8+CD57+ T cells in acquired aplastic anemia. Study summary: An average of about 9.8 million reads for CD4+ cells was obtained from healthy donors.

TCR beta VDJ and CDR3 were profiled, and genomic DNA was the template. Each CDR3 protein gets one entry after TCRdb re-called the reads with MiXCR. Counted here are over 35,000 distinct CDR3 sequences, around 67% occurring once; the ten biggest clones make up 23%. This clonotype was counted ten times or more. The sample taken for sequencing was sorted CD4+, CD8+, or CD8+CD57+ T cells (not recorded which) from PBMCs. The TCR originated in a human donor in good health, serving as a control.

The CDR3 protein is CASRLMLYNEQFF. The CDR3 region has the DNA TGTGCCAGCAGACTAATGCTCTACAATGAGCAGTTCTTC. The rearrangement links TRBV5-6 to TRBJ2-1; no clear D gene. CDR1 SGHDT and CDR2 YYEEEE come from the germline V gene. Trimming removed 5 bases from V and 3 bases from J, with 9 bases in between. This CDR3 comprises 13 residues.